One T cell receptor (beta chain) is described in this entry. The data stem from a study of T cell changes during pregnancy in multiple sclerosis. Unmatched junction bases numbered 0, after V lost 3 bases and J lost 8 bases. The CDR3 is 12 amino acids. CDR1 MDHEN and CDR2 SYDVKM come from the germline V gene. Generated by immunoSEQ multiplex PCR, the TCRdb table keeps only in-frame clones and is missing some. The sample shows 85,000 to 90,000 clones, 90% to 95% of them seen only once. This receptor was obtained from a female donor in good health, enrolled as a control in a pregnancy study. Sequences were derived from peripheral blood, sampled after pregnancy. V and J are TRBV28 and TRBJ1-2, with 10 bases matching TRBD1. The CDR3 region is CASSLTGGGYTF. CDR3 bases: TGTGCCAGCAGTTTGACAGGGGGCGGCTACACCTTC.